Below, 18 T cell receptor beta chains from the same sample are listed, as sequenced in a study of blood T cell repertoires in COVID-19. Produced via immunoSEQ multiplex PCR; TCRdb's table is partial and in-frame only. The sample consists of under 50,000 clones, roughly 84% of them appearing once. The sequencing sample was made of peripheral blood. These receptors all come from a man aged 65 to 79 with acute or convalescent COVID-19.

This chain links TRBV7-9 with TRBJ2-5; 7 bases are shared with TRBD1. The germline gives CDR1 SEHNR, CDR2 FQNEAQ (reference sequence). V lost 4 bases, J lost 5 bases, and 10 bases stayed unmatched. This CDR3 region has 15 residues. The CDR3 sequence: CASSWGQPRAETQYF. CDR3 DNA: TGTGCCAGCAGCTGGGGACAGCCCCGGGCGGAGACCCAGTACTTC.

The V call is TRBV28, the J call TRBJ2-5, with TRBD1 as a possible D gene (6 bases). Trimming pared 6 bases from V and 2 bases from J, leaving 10 bases between. Germline assignment: CDR1 MDHEN and CDR2 SYDVKM. The CDR3 has 13 amino acids. CDR3 residues: CASRVGGQETQYF. The CDR3 coding sequence is TGTGCCAGCAGGGTAGGGGGTCAAGAGACCCAGTACTTC. Full variable domain (outside the CDR3, taken from reference TRBV28 and TRBJ2-5): DVKVTQSSRYLVKRTGEKVFLECVQDMDHENMFWYRQDPGLGLRLIYFSYDVKMKEKGDIPEGYSVSREKKERFSLILESASTNQTSMYLCASRVGGQETQYFGPGTRLLVL.

The rearrangement joins TRBV3-1 (or the pseudogene TRBV3-2) to TRBJ2-5, with TRBD2 matching 7 bases. The length of the CDR3 is 13 residues. Trimming at V came to 3 bases and at J to 5 bases, leaving 3 bases not matched to a gene. Germline V gene sequence: CDR1 LGHDT, CDR2 YNNKEL (reference sequence). CDR3 amino acids: CASSQGGEETQYF. The CDR3 region has the DNA TGTGCCAGCAGCCAGGGGGGGGAGGAGACCCAGTACTTC.

The chain is built from TRBV6-5 and TRBJ2-7, with 8 positions matching TRBD2. J was trimmed by 3 bases and V by 5 bases; bases with no gene match: 9. The CDR3 totals 15 residues. Germline V gene data show CDR1 as MNHEY and CDR2 as SVGAGI. The CDR3 loop reads CASSTRQGLGYEQYF. In nucleotides, the CDR3 is TGTGCCAGCAGTACCCGGCAGGGACTAGGCTACGAGCAGTACTTC.

V usage is TRBV7-2 and J usage is TRBJ2-1, with 14 bases identical to TRBD2. V lost 5 bases, J lost 4 bases, and 13 bases stayed unmatched. Germline values: CDR1 SGHTA, CDR2 FQGNSA. This CDR3 spans 19 amino acids. This chain's CDR3 is CASSRAGTSGSRGYNEQFF. The DNA for the CDR3 is TGTGCCAGCAGCAGAGCTGGGACTAGCGGGAGTAGGGGGTACAATGAGCAGTTCTTC.

The chain uses TRBV5-5 and TRBJ1-6, with D possibly matching TRBD1 (6 bases). The V and J ends lost 2 bases and 9 bases respectively, with 12 bases between them. Germline values: CDR1 SGHKS, CDR2 YYEKEE (reference sequence). CDR3 length: 14 residues. This chain's CDR3 is CASSLQQGPSPLHF. As DNA, the CDR3 is TGTGCCAGCAGCTTACAACAGGGTCCTTCACCCCTCCACTTT.

This chain uses TRBV7-8 with TRBJ1-1; 12 bases agree with TRBD1. CDR1 SGHVS and CDR2 FQNEAQ come from the germline V gene. This CDR3 spans 17 amino acids. V lost 3 bases and J lost 9; bases outside the gene matches: 14. This CDR3 is CASSFNFWGQGASKAFF. The DNA for the CDR3 is TGTGCCAGCAGCTTTAACTTTTGGGGACAGGGGGCGTCTAAAGCTTTCTTT.

The chain is built from TRBV4-1 and TRBJ1-1; TRBD1 agrees at 9 bases. Germline CDR1 and CDR2: MGHRA and YSYEKL. Trimming removed 0 bases from V and 0 bases from J; junction bases left unmatched: 5. This CDR3 spans 17 amino acids. DNA for the CDR3: TGCGCCAGCAGCCAAGACCGGGACAGGGCGTTGAACACTGAAGCTTTCTTT. It translates to CASSQDRDRALNTEAFF.

The chain links TRBV18 to TRBJ1-3, with D possibly TRBD1 on 6 matching bases. The length of the CDR3 is 14 residues. The V end lost 5 bases, the J end lost 3 bases, and 11 bases lay between the germline ends. Germline V gene data show CDR1 as KGHSH and CDR2 as LQKENI. The CDR3 sequence: CASSAGVGGNTIYF. CDR3 in DNA: TGTGCCAGCTCAGCAGGGGTCGGTGGAAACACCATATATTTT. The full variable domain, completed using reference TRBV18 and TRBJ1-3, is NAGVMQNPRHLVRRRGQEARLRCSPMKGHSHVYWYRQLPEEGLKFMVYLQKENIIDESGMPKERFSAEFPKEGPSILRIQQVVRGDSAAYFCASSAGVGGNTIYFGEGSWLTVV.

The V gene is TRBV6-6, the J gene TRBJ1-2, with 10 bases matching TRBD1. This CDR3 contains 13 residues. The germline V gene encodes CDR1 MNHNY and CDR2 SVGAGI (reference sequence). Unmatched junction bases numbered 3, after V lost 5 bases and J lost 6 bases. In DNA form, the CDR3 reads TGTGCCAGCAGTGGGACAGGGGAACATGGCTACACCTTC. Translation: CASSGTGEHGYTF.

V and J are TRBV3-1 (or the pseudogene TRBV3-2) and TRBJ2-2; the D gene is possibly TRBD1 (6 bases). With 4 bases removed from V and 5 bases from J, the gap between germline ends came to 11 bases. The CDR3 length is 14 residues. Looked up from germline, CDR1 is LGHDT and CDR2 is YNNKEL (reference sequence). Here the CDR3 reads CASSPGTLTGELFF. For the CDR3, the DNA is TGTGCCAGCAGCCCCGGGACACTGACCGGGGAGCTGTTTTTT.

This chain uses TRBV7-9 with TRBJ2-2; no clear D. CDR3 length equals 14 residues. The ends were cut back, 1 base at V and 4 bases at J, with 7 bases in the middle. CDR1 is SEHNR, CDR2 FQNEAQ, per germline (reference sequence). The CDR3 region has the DNA TGTGCCAGCAGCTTAGGGCGGATCACCGGGGAGCTGTTTTTT. This sequence encodes CASSLGRITGELFF.

The chain employs TRBV11-2 and TRBJ2-5, with a possible D match to TRBD1 (5 bases). CDR1 and CDR2 (germline): SGHAT, FQNNGV. Trimming shortened V by 1 base and J by 7 bases, and 16 bases separated the two germline ends. This CDR3 contains 15 residues. DNA for the CDR3: TGTGCCAGCAGCTTAGGGACACCTCCGGGCGTGACCCAGTACTTC. As protein: CASSLGTPPGVTQYF.

The J gene is TRBJ2-2, the V gene TRBV7-9; D may be TRBD1 (5 bases). Germline V gives CDR1 SEHNR, CDR2 FQNEAQ (reference sequence). Deletions cut 5 bases from V and 3 bases from J, with 16 bases between. The CDR3 runs 16 residues. CDR3 DNA sequence: TGTGCCAGCAGCGTAGGGGTCAGGTCGGACACCGGGGAGCTGTTTTTT. Its translation: CASSVGVRSDTGELFF.

The genes are TRBV30 and TRBJ1-2, with 7 bases lining up with TRBD1. The V gene end was trimmed by 0 bases and the J gene end by 8 bases; junction bases not matched to a gene: 9. From germline, CDR1 is GTSNPN and CDR2 SVGIG (reference sequence). This CDR3 spans 14 amino acids. CDR3: CAWSVIGQGVGYTF. The DNA of the CDR3 is TGTGCCTGGAGTGTAATAGGGCAGGGGGTAGGCTACACCTTC.

DNA for the CDR3: TGTGCCAGCAGCTCCTCCGGCGGTTCAAGTGTTACGCAGTATTTT. Translated, it gives CASSSSGGSSVTQYF. The chain links TRBV11-3 to TRBJ2-3; the D is unclear. Germline CDR1 and CDR2: SGHNT and YENEEA. V shed 4 bases and J shed 8 bases, with 19 bases lying between them. The CDR3 extends over 15 amino acids.

The V call is TRBV7-2, the J call TRBJ1-1; 10 bases are a match to TRBD1. Germline values: CDR1 SGHTA, CDR2 FQGNSA. V lost 5 bases and J lost 6; bases outside the gene matches: 3. CDR3 size: 13 residues. The CDR3 here is CASSRQGAAEAFF. In DNA form, the CDR3 reads TGTGCCAGCAGCAGACAGGGGGCTGCTGAAGCTTTCTTT.

The chain links TRBV27 to TRBJ2-7; possibly TRBD1 for D (6 bases). Germline CDR1 is MNHEY and CDR2 is SMNVEV (reference sequence). V was cut by 3 bases and J by 6 bases, with 15 bases left in between. The CDR3 is 14 amino acids. The CDR3, as DNA: TGTGCCAGCAGTTTTGGGGGCACACCGGGCGAGCAGTACTTC. The encoded protein is CASSFGGTPGEQYF.